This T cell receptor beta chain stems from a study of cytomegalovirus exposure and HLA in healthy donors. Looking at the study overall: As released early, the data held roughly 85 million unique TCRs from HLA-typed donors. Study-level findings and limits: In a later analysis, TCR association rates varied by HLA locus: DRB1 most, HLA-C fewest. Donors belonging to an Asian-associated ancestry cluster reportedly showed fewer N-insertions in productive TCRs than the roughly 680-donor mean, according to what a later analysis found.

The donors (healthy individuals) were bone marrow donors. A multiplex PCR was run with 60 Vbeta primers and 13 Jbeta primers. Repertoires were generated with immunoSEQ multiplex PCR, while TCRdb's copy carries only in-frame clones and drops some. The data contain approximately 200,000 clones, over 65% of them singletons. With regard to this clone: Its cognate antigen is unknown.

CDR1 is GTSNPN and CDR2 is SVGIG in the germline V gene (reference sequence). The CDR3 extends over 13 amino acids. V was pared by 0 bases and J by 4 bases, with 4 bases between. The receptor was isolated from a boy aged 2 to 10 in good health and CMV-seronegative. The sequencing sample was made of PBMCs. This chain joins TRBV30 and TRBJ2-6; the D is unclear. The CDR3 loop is CAWSVRGANVLTF. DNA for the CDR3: TGTGCCTGGAGTGTACGGGGGGCCAACGTCCTGACTTTC.